This T cell receptor (beta chain) was obtained from a study of T-cell reconstitution after alpha-beta-depleted transplantation in children. In germline, CDR1 is LGHNA, CDR2 YSLEER. Trimming removed 8 bases at V and 4 bases at J, with 17 bases between. The CDR3 is 14 amino acids. This sample's TCRbeta library carried unique molecular identifier barcodes. TCRdb reprocessed the PCR reads via MiXCR and lists one record per CDR3 protein. The table shows about 400,000 distinct CDR3 sequences, with about an eighth occurring only once. This specimen was PBMCs, taken from the stem cell graft. The sequence derives from a human donor who donated a stem cell graft to a child with Fanconi anemia. This chain joins TRBV4-3 and TRBJ1-1; D possibly corresponds to TRBD1 (6 bases). Written as DNA, the CDR3 is TGCGCCAGCCGTAAGGGGGGAAGGTTCACTGAAGCTTTCTTT. Translated: CASRKGGRFTEAFF.